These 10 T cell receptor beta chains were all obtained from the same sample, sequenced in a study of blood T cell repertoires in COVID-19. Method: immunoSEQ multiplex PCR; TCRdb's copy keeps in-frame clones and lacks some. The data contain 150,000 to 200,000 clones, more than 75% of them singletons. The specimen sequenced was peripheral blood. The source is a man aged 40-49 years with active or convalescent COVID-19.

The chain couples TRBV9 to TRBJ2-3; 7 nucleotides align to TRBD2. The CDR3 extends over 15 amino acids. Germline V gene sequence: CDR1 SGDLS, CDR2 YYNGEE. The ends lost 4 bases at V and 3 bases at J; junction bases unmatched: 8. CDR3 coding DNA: TGTGCCAGCAGCAGCCCGGCCGGGGGGACAGATACGCAGTATTTT. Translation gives CASSSPAGGTDTQYF. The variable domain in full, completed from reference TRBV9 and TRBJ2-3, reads DSGVTQTPKHLITATGQRVTLRCSPRSGDLSVYWYQQSLDQGLQFLIQYYNGEERAKGNILERFSAQQFPDLHSELNLSSLELGDSALYFCASSSPAGGTDTQYFGPGTRLTVL.

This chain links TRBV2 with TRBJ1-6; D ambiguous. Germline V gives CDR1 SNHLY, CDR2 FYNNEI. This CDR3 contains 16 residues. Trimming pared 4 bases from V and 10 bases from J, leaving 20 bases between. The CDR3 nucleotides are TGTGCCAGCAGTGCGTCGGCAGCGGTCGGGAGATCACCCCTCCACTTT. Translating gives CASSASAAVGRSPLHF.

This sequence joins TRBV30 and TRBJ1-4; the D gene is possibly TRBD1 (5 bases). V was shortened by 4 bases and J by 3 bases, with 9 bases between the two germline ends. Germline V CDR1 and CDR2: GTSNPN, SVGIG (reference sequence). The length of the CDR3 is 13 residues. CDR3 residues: CAWTGRANEKLFF. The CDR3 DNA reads TGTGCCTGGACAGGGCGCGCTAATGAAAAACTGTTTTTT. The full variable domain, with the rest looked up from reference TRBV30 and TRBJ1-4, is SQTIHQWPATLVQPVGSPLSLECTVEGTSNPNLYWYRQAAGRGLQLLFYSVGIGQISSEVPQNLSASRPQDRQFILSSKKLLLSDSGFYLCAWTGRANEKLFFGSGTQLSVL.

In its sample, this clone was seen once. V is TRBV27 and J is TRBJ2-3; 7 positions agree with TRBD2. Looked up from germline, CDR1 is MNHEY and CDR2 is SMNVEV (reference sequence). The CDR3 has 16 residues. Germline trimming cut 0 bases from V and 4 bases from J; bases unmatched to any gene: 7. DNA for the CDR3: TGTGCCAGCAGTTTATCGAGGCGGCTAGCGGCAGATACGCAGTATTTT. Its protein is CASSLSRRLAADTQYF.

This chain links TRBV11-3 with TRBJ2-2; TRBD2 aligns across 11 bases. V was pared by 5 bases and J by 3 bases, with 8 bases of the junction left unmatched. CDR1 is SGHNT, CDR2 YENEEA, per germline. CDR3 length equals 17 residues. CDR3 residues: CASSPRLAGQHTGELFF. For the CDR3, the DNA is TGTGCCAGCAGCCCCCGACTAGCGGGGCAACACACCGGGGAGCTGTTTTTT.

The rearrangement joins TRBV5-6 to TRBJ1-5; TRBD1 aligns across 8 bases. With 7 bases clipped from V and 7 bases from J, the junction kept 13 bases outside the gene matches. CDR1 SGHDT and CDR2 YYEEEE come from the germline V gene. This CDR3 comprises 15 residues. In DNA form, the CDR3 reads TGTGCCAGCGCCCAGAGCAGGGGGCTCTCCCAGCCCCAGCATTTT. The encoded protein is CASAQSRGLSQPQHF.

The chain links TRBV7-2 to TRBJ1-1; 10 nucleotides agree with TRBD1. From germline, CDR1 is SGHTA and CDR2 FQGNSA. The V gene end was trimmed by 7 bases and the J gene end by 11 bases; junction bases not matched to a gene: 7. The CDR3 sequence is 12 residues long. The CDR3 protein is CASTRDRGSAFF. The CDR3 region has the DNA TGTGCCAGCACCAGGGACAGGGGAAGCGCTTTCTTT.

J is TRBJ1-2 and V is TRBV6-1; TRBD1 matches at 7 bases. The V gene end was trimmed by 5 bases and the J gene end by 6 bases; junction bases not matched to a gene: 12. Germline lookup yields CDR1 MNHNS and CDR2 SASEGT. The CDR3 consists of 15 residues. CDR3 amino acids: CASSLTVQGQNGYTF. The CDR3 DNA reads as TGTGCCAGCAGTCTTACAGTACAGGGACAGAATGGCTACACCTTC.

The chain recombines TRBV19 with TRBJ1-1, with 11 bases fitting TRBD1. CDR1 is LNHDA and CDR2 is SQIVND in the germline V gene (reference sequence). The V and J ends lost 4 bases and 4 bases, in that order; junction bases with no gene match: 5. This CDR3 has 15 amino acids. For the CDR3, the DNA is TGTGCCAGTAGTAGGACAGGGGGCAAATTCACTGAAGCTTTCTTT. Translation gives CASSRTGGKFTEAFF.

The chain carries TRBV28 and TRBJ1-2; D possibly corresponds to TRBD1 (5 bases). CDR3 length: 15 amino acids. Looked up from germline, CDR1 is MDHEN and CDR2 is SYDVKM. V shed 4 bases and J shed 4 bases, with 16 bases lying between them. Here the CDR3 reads CASSSVPGLGYGYTF. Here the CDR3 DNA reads TGTGCCAGCAGTTCAGTCCCGGGACTGGGCTATGGCTACACCTTC.